Below are 25 T cell receptor beta chains sequenced from a single sample in a study of technical replicates of blood from a handful of donors. Generated by immunoSEQ multiplex PCR, the TCRdb table keeps only in-frame clones and is missing some. In the table there are roughly 82,000 clones, 80% to 95% of which are singletons. Sequencing input: T cells isolated from PBMCs. These receptors originate from a human donor in good health.

The rearrangement uses TRBV6-6 and TRBJ1-2, with D possibly TRBD1 on 5 matching bases. CDR1 is MNHNY, CDR2 SVGAGI, per germline (reference sequence). CDR3 length: 13 residues. V was shortened by 2 bases and J by 4 bases, with 8 bases between the two germline ends. CDR3 region: CASSYDRFYGYTF. The CDR3 coding sequence is TGTGCCAGCAGTTACGACAGATTCTATGGCTACACCTTC.

The chain combines TRBV15 with TRBJ2-1; perhaps TRBD2 as D (6 bases). Germline assignment: CDR1 LNHNV and CDR2 YYDKDF (reference sequence). With 6 bases removed from V and 8 bases from J, the gap between germline ends came to 11 bases. The CDR3 extends over 12 amino acids. CDR3 sequence reads: CATRGGGDEQFF. In DNA form, the CDR3 reads TGTGCCACCAGGGGGGGTGGCGATGAGCAGTTCTTC.

The chain links TRBV14 to TRBJ1-1; 7 bases fit TRBD1. V gave up 6 bases and J gave up 10 bases; unmatched junction bases: 17. CDR1 and CDR2 from the germline V gene are SGHDN and FVKESK. The CDR3 consists of 15 residues. The CDR3: CASSGRGFGFIGAFF. CDR3 nucleotide sequence: TGTGCCAGCAGTGGCAGGGGGTTTGGCTTTATAGGAGCTTTCTTT.

The rearrangement links TRBV19 to TRBJ1-1, with TRBD1 matching 10 bases. Unmatched junction bases numbered 7, after V lost 9 bases and J lost 3 bases. Germline values: CDR1 LNHDA, CDR2 SQIVND (reference sequence). The CDR3 length is 14 residues. CDR3 loop: CASDDRGLYTEAFF. Here the CDR3 DNA reads TGTGCCAGCGACGACAGGGGGCTGTACACTGAAGCTTTCTTT.

The rearrangement joins TRBV29-1 to TRBJ1-2, with 7 bases fitting TRBD1. V was pared by 4 bases and J by 6 bases, with 8 bases of the junction left unmatched. Germline-derived CDR1 and CDR2 are SQVTM and ANQGSEA. The CDR3 is made up of 13 amino acids. CDR3 region: CSVVPLQGDGYTF. Here the CDR3 DNA reads TGCAGCGTTGTGCCCCTGCAGGGGGATGGCTACACCTTC.

The CDR3 bases are TGTGCCAGCAGTTCAACAGGGGGTTCGAACATTCAGTACTTC. This encodes CASSSTGGSNIQYF. This sequence joins TRBV27 and TRBJ2-4, with 8 positions matching TRBD1. The CDR3 is made up of 14 amino acids. Germline CDR1 and CDR2: MNHEY and SMNVEV (reference sequence). The V segment lost 4 bases and the J segment 7 bases; nucleotides outside the gene matches: 6.

The V call is TRBV6-1, the J call TRBJ2-7, with unresolved D. V was clipped by 2 bases and J by 1 base, with 6 bases between them. Germline loops: CDR1 MNHNS, CDR2 SASEGT. CDR3 length: 13 residues. The CDR3 sequence: CASSEIQSYEQYF. CDR3 DNA: TGTGCCAGCAGTGAAATCCAGTCCTACGAGCAGTACTTC.

J is TRBJ2-3 and V is TRBV12-5; 7 bases line up with TRBD1. The V and J ends lost 1 base and 3 bases, in that order; junction bases with no gene match: 13. The CDR3 contains 18 residues. The germline V gene encodes CDR1 LGHNT and CDR2 FRNRAP. For the CDR3, the DNA is TGTGCTAGTGGTTTGGCCGTCACGGGGACAGAAGCTACAGATACGCAGTATTTT. This translates into CASGLAVTGTEATDTQYF.

The chain couples TRBV5-4 to TRBJ1-1; 9 nucleotides agree with TRBD1. Germline CDR1 is SGHNT and CDR2 is YYREEE (reference sequence). The ends lost 0 bases at V and 0 bases at J; junction bases unmatched: 6. This CDR3 is 17 amino acids long. CDR3 coding DNA: TGTGCCAGCAGCTTGGCGGACAGGGGTTTTATGAACACTGAAGCTTTCTTT. It translates to CASSLADRGFMNTEAFF.

J is TRBJ2-5 and V is TRBV20-1, with a tentative D call TRBD1 (5 bases). Germline V lookup: CDR1 DFQATT, CDR2 SNEGSKA (reference sequence). V lost 5 bases and J lost 5, with 6 bases in between. The CDR3 contains 10 residues. Here the CDR3 DNA reads TGCAGTGCTTGGGGCGAGACCCAGTACTTC. Translation: CSAWGETQYF.

The gene calls are TRBV11-3 and TRBJ2-5; D is undetermined. Germline V gene lookup returns CDR1 SGHNT and CDR2 YENEEA. V lost 4 bases and J lost 5, with 14 bases in between. This CDR3 has 14 residues. The CDR3 loop reads CASSSDAAGETQYF. In DNA form, the CDR3 reads TGTGCCAGCAGCTCCGACGCCGCCGGGGAGACCCAGTACTTC.

The V call is TRBV6-6, the J call TRBJ2-1; 9 nucleotides align to TRBD2. Unmatched junction bases numbered 5, after V lost 6 bases and J lost 8 bases. This CDR3 has 13 residues. Germline V gene lookup returns CDR1 MNHNY and CDR2 SVGAGI (reference sequence). The CDR3: CASRLSGRYEQFF. The CDR3 coding sequence is TGTGCCAGCAGGCTTAGCGGGAGATATGAGCAGTTCTTC.

This chain links TRBV7-9 with TRBJ1-4; the D is unclear. V was cut by 3 bases and J by 3 bases, with 11 bases left in between. The CDR3 covers 15 residues. Germline assignment: CDR1 SEHNR and CDR2 FQNEAQ (reference sequence). CDR3 DNA: TGTGCCAGCAGCTTCGGGTTTCTGGCTAATGAAAAACTGTTTTTT. Its protein product is CASSFGFLANEKLFF.

The chain combines TRBV6-6 with TRBJ1-5, with D possibly matching TRBD1 (6 bases). The length of the CDR3 is 15 residues. Germline V gives CDR1 MNHNY, CDR2 SVGAGI (reference sequence). The V gene lost 2 bases and the J gene lost 4 bases, with 12 bases spanning the gap. The CDR3 spells CASSYADRKNQPQHF. CDR3 nucleotide sequence: TGTGCCAGCAGTTACGCCGACAGGAAAAATCAGCCCCAGCATTTT.

The chain joins TRBV5-1 to TRBJ2-5; weak D call: TRBD1 (5 bases). This CDR3 is built from 14 residues. From germline, CDR1 is SGHRS and CDR2 YFSETQ. Trimming took off 0 bases at V and 0 bases at J, with 6 bases between the two ends. The CDR3 DNA sequence: TGCGCCAGCAGCTTGGGGGGCTACCAAGAGACCCAGTACTTC. Protein sequence: CASSLGGYQETQYF.

This clone has just a few counts. This chain uses TRBV7-6 with TRBJ2-1; TRBD1 matches 11 bases. This CDR3 has 15 residues. From germline, CDR1 is SGHVS and CDR2 FNYEAQ. V lost 3 bases, J lost 3 bases, and 1 base stayed unmatched. DNA for the CDR3: TGTGCCAGCAGCTTGGGACAGGGGGGCTACAATGAGCAGTTCTTC. This encodes CASSLGQGGYNEQFF. Together with reference TRBV7-6 and TRBJ2-1, the CDR3 gives the full variable domain: GAGVSQSPRYKVTKRGQDVALRCDPISGHVSLYWYRQALGQGPEFLTYFNYEAQQDKSGLPNDRFSAERPEGSISTLTIQRTEQRDSAMYRCASSLGQGGYNEQFFGPGTRLTVL.

The chain joins TRBV29-1 to TRBJ2-7, with D hard to call. This CDR3 has 12 amino acids. Germline CDR1 SQVTM, CDR2 ANQGSEA. Trimming removed 6 bases at V and 4 bases at J, with 13 bases between. This CDR3 is CSVAHDSYEQYF. The CDR3 nucleotides read TGCAGCGTAGCCCATGACTCATACGAGCAGTACTTC.

Only a few counts were recorded for this clone. Other nucleotide sequences from this sample produce the same CDR3. The rearrangement links TRBV7-9 to TRBJ1-1; D unclear. The CDR3 is 13 residues long. The V gene lost 5 bases and the J gene lost 0 bases, with 7 bases spanning the gap. Germline V gene data show CDR1 as SEHNR and CDR2 as FQNEAQ (reference sequence). The CDR3 nucleotides read TGTGCCAGCAGCCCAACAGTGAACACTGAAGCTTTCTTT. Translated: CASSPTVNTEAFF.

Written as DNA, the CDR3 is TGCGCCAGCAGCTTGTCAGAGGACACCTTGCACCCTTCCTACAATGAGCAGTTCTTC. Residues: CASSLSEDTLHPSYNEQFF. V gene TRBV5-1 combines with J gene TRBJ2-1; D may be TRBD1 (5 bases). Looked up from germline, CDR1 is SGHRS and CDR2 is YFSETQ. This CDR3 has 19 amino acids. The ends were cut back, 1 base at V and 1 base at J, with 21 bases in the middle.

The V call is TRBV27, the J call TRBJ2-2; TRBD2 matches 10 bases. V dropped 5 bases and J dropped 6; count of bases not matched to a gene: 12. CDR3 length equals 17 residues. Germline V gives CDR1 MNHEY, CDR2 SMNVEV (reference sequence). CDR3 nucleotides: TGTGCCAGCAGTGCCCTAGCGGGAGCGGTGTCCTCCGGGGAGCTGTTTTTT. Residues: CASSALAGAVSSGELFF.

V gene TRBV18 combines with J gene TRBJ2-5; 12 bases are a match to TRBD2. V trimming: 6 bases; J trimming: 5 bases; junction bases outside the gene matches: 13. The CDR3 contains 17 residues. Germline V gene sequence: CDR1 KGHSH, CDR2 LQKENI. The CDR3 is CASSFRLAGGPSETQYF. In DNA, the CDR3 is TGTGCCAGCTCGTTCCGGCTAGCGGGGGGGCCGAGTGAGACCCAGTACTTC.

This rearrangement joins TRBV11-2 to TRBJ1-4; 8 nucleotides agree with TRBD1. Germline CDR1 is SGHAT and CDR2 is FQNNGV. The junction had 8 bases not matched to a gene; V was cut back by 6 bases and J by 5 bases. The CDR3 loop spans 15 amino acids. The CDR3 coding sequence is TGTGCCAGCAGAACCGGACAGGGTGGGAATGAAAAACTGTTTTTT. Amino acids: CASRTGQGGNEKLFF.

The CDR3 DNA reads as TGTGCCAGCAGTCCCTGGGGGGGGTCGGACGAGCAGTACTTC. The encoded protein is CASSPWGGSDEQYF. The V and J genes are TRBV6-1 and TRBJ2-7, with 7 bases lining up with TRBD2. CDR3 length: 14 amino acids. CDR1 is MNHNS and CDR2 is SASEGT in the germline V gene. J was trimmed by 5 bases and V by 5 bases; bases with no gene match: 9.

This sequence joins TRBV5-1 and TRBJ2-3; TRBD1 agrees at 12 bases. The CDR3 contains 16 residues. Germline-derived CDR1 and CDR2 are SGHRS and YFSETQ. Trimming at V came to 0 bases and at J to 1 base, leaving 0 bases not matched to a gene. The CDR3 here is CASSLGDRGRTDTQYF. The CDR3 nucleotides read TGCGCCAGCAGCTTGGGGGACAGGGGGCGCACAGATACGCAGTATTTT.

This chain links TRBV18 with TRBJ2-1; no definite D call. The ends were cut back, 5 bases at V and 4 bases at J, with 12 bases in the middle. Germline assignment: CDR1 KGHSH and CDR2 LQKENI. This CDR3 contains 14 residues. The CDR3 nucleotides read TGTGCCAGCTCATCAGCCGCGGCTTACAATGAGCAGTTCTTC. Protein: CASSSAAAYNEQFF.